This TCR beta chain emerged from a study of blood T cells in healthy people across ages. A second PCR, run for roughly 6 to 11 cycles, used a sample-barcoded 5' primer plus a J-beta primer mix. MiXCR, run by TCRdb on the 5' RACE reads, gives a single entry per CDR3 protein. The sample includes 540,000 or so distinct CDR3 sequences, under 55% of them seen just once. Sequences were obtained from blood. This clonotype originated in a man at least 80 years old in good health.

CDR3 DNA: TGTGCCAGCAGCCAAGACTGGGACAATGAGCAGTTCTTC. The encoded protein is CASSQDWDNEQFF. The chain carries TRBV14 and TRBJ2-1; the D is unclear. V lost 0 bases, J lost 5 bases, and 5 bases lay in between. CDR3 size: 13 residues. Germline assignment: CDR1 SGHDN and CDR2 FVKESK.